This T cell receptor (beta chain) was identified during a study of blood T cells in healthy people across ages. Primers used in a second PCR of roughly 7 to 11 cycles were a sample-barcoded 5' primer and a J-beta primer mix. TCRdb analysed the 5' RACE reads with MiXCR anew, one entry per CDR3 protein. Among 1.6 million or so distinct CDR3 sequences listed, about 35% were seen once. Germline values: CDR1 SGHRS, CDR2 YFSETQ. V shed 3 bases and J shed 10 bases, with 14 bases lying between them. The CDR3 totals 14 residues. Each sample yielded at least 6 million isolated PBMCs. The TCR sequence derives from a woman in her thirties in good health. V is TRBV5-1 and J is TRBJ1-6; no clear D. Sequencing was carried out using blood. The CDR3 sequence: CASSSDVRGSPLHF. The CDR3 DNA follows: TGCGCCAGCAGCTCAGACGTACGGGGATCACCCCTCCACTTT.